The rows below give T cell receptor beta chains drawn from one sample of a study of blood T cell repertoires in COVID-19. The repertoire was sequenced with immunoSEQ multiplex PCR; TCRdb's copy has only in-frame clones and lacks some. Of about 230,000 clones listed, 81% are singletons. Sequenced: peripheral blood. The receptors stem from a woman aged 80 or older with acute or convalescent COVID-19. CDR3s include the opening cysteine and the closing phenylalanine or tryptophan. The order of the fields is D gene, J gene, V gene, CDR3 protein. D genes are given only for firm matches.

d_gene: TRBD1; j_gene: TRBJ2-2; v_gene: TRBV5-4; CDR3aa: CASSLDRASTGELFF
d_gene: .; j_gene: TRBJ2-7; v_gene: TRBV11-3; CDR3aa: CASSPGLGASYEQYF
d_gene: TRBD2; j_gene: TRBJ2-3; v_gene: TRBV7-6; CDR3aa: CASSRRLAGGLGDTQYF
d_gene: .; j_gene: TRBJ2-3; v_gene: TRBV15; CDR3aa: CATSRYPYGGATDTQYF
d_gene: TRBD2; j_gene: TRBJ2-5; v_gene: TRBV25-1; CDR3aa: CASSEGSGSIGTQYF
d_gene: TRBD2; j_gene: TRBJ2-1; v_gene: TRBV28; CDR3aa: CASSLSLAGRYEQFF
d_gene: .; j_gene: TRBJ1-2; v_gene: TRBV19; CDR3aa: CASSNPGQANYGYTF
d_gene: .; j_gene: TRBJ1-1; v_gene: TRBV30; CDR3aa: CAWSLEVGEAFF
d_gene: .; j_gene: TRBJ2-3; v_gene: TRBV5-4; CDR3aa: CASSSKQGADTQYF
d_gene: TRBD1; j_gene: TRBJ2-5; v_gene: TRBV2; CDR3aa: CASSARGTGGAQYF
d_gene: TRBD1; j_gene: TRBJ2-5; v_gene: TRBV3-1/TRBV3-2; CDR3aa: CASSLRNRGRETQYF
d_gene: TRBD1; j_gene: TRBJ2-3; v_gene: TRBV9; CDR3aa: CASSVGGTATDTQYF
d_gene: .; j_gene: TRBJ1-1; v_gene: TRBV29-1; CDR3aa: CCVFMGWVGGTEAFF
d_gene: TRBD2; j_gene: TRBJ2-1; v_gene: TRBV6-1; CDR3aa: CASSEGLGLAGYNEQFF
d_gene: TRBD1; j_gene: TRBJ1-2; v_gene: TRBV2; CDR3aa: CASSQQGTGYTF
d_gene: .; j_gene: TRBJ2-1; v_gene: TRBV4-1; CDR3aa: CASSQDGQGYNEQFF
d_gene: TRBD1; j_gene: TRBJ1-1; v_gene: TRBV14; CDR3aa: CASSQQRTGEAFF
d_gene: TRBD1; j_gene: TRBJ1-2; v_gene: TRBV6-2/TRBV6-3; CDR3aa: CASSSNPGQTYGYTF
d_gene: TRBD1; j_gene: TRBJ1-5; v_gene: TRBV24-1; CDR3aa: CATSDLVGQGNQPQHF
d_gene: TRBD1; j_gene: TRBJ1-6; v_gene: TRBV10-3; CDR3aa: CAISERGLENSPLHF
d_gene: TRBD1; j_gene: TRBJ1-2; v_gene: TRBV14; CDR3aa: CASSRLQGVDGYTF
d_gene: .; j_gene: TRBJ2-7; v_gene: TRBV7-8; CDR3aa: CASSLGEQGARYEQYF
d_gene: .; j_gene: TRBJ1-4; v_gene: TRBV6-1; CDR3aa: CASSEGTATNEKLFF
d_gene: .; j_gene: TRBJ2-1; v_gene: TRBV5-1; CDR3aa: CASSLAGRREGEQFF
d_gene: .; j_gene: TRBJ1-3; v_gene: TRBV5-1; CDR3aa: CASSLDGGSGNTIYF
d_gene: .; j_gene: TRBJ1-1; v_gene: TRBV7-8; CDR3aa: CASSLEGRTVNTEAFF
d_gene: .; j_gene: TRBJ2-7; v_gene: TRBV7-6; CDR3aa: CASSFPPRSYEQYF
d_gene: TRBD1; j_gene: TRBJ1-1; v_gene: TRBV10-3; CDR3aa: CAISDLGQGARGTEAFF